This paragraph reports one T cell receptor (beta chain). The target antigen is unknown. The germline gives CDR1 LGHNA, CDR2 YNFKEQ. This CDR3 spans 15 amino acids. The V and J ends lost 0 bases and 0 bases respectively, with 8 bases between them. These data originate in a study of cytomegalovirus exposure and HLA in healthy donors. Study-wide results and limits: Researchers reported in a later analysis that a missense DCLRE1C variant was tied to TCR beta V- and J-gene trimming.

Vbeta (60) and Jbeta (13) primers were used in the PCR. Profiled with immunoSEQ multiplex PCR; TCRdb holds only in-frame clones, not every one. The sample shows some 130,000 clones, more than 65% of them seen only once. The clonotype was recovered from a man aged 45 to 65 in good health and CMV-seronegative. V usage is TRBV4-2 and J usage is TRBJ1-1; D remains unclear. The sequencing input was PBMCs. The CDR3 is CASSQEWQMNTEAFF. CDR3 nucleotides: TGTGCCAGCAGCCAAGAATGGCAGATGAACACTGAAGCTTTCTTT.